This is a list of T cell receptor beta chains from one sample in a study of early T cells in non-severe SARS-CoV-2 infection. TCRdb itself ran the 5' RACE reads through MiXCR, one entry per CDR3 protein. The profile shows over 60,000 distinct CDR3 sequences, over 9% of them singletons. This specimen consisted of whole blood, obtained at baseline. The receptors here all came from an adult who was a healthcare worker with PCR-confirmed SARS-CoV-2 infection or an uninfected control (not recorded which). The CDR3 runs from the conserved cysteine through the conserved F or W. A D gene is named only where the DNA matches it firmly. Clone size is shown for a subset of rows, as once, few, many or a class of expanded clone.

d_gene	v_gene	j_gene	abundance	CDR3nt	CDR3aa
.	TRBV7-3	TRBJ2-1	.	TGTGCCAGCAGCTCGGGGGAATCCGACAATGAGCAGTTCTTC	CASSSGESDNEQFF
.	TRBV19	TRBJ1-5	few	TGTGCCAGTAGTCCACGACCCGACAGGAATCAGCCCCAGCATTTT	CASSPRPDRNQPQHF
.	TRBV6-6	TRBJ1-5	few	TGTGCCAGCACCGTGTTGGAGGGACCCTACCAGCCCCAGCATTTT	CASTVLEGPYQPQHF
.	TRBV9	TRBJ1-2	few	TGTGCCAGCAGCGTAGGGGATCAATCTTATGGCTACACCTTC	CASSVGDQSYGYTF
.	TRBV15	TRBJ2-2	many	TGTGCCACCAGCAGAGATCCCGGGGGCGCCGGCGGGGAGCTGTTTTTT	CATSRDPGGAGGELFF
TRBD2	TRBV12-3/TRBV12-4	TRBJ2-7	.	TGTGCCAGCAGTTTGGGTAGCGGGGGGGCCGGGCCAGGGCGCGAGCAGTACTTC	CASSLGSGGAGPGREQYF
.	TRBV18	TRBJ1-1	few	TGTGCCAGCTCACCCGACCGGCTCACTGAAGCTTTCTTT	CASSPDRLTEAFF
.	TRBV9	TRBJ2-3	many	TGTGCCAGCAGCGTAGGATCGCAGATGGGCACAGATACGCAGTATTTT	CASSVGSQMGTDTQYF
TRBD1	TRBV5-5	TRBJ2-2	few	TGTGCCAGCAGTTCCGGGACAGGCACCGGGGAGCTGTTTTTT	CASSSGTGTGELFF
.	TRBV4-1	TRBJ1-2	.	TGCGCCAGCAGCCAAGGCCATTTGGGCCCCGGAGGGCACTATGGCTACACCTTC	CASSQGHLGPGGHYGYTF
TRBD1	TRBV6-6	TRBJ1-1	.	TGTGCCAGCAGCTTCATCGGGGACAGGGTCGACCCTGAAGCTTTCTTT	CASSFIGDRVDPEAFF
TRBD2	TRBV10-3	TRBJ2-5	.	TGTGCCATCAGTGAGTCGAAGGGACTAGCGGGGTCAGAGACCCAGTACTTC	CAISESKGLAGSETQYF
.	TRBV7-9	TRBJ1-1	many	TGTGCCAGCAGGGTCAGGGAGAACACTGAAGCTTTCTTT	CASRVRENTEAFF
.	TRBV6-6	TRBJ2-6	.	TGTGCCAGCATGACAGGAACTTCTGGGGCCAACGTCCTGACTTTC	CASMTGTSGANVLTF
.	TRBV6-4	TRBJ2-3	.	TGTGCCAGCAGACCCTCAGGTTCAGATACGCAGTATTTT	CASRPSGSDTQYF
TRBD1	TRBV24-1	TRBJ2-6	many	TGTGCCACCAGTGACGAGCGGACAGGGCTTAACTCTGGGGCCAACGTCCTGACTTTC	CATSDERTGLNSGANVLTF
.	TRBV5-8	TRBJ2-3	.	TGTGCCAATAAAAGGGGGTCGGACACAGATACGCAGTATTTT	CANKRGSDTDTQYF
TRBD1	TRBV7-9	TRBJ2-1	few	TGTGCCAGCAGCTCGGGACAGGGGACCAAGGGGTCCTACAATGAGCAGTTCTTC	CASSSGQGTKGSYNEQFF
.	TRBV5-4	TRBJ2-5	.	TGTGCCAGCAGCCAGTGGGGGGACCAGTACTTC	CASSQWGDQYF
.	TRBV4-1	TRBJ1-6	.	TGCGCCAGCAGCCAAGGGTGGTCACCCCTCCACTTT	CASSQGWSPLHF
TRBD2	TRBV7-9	TRBJ2-5	few	TGTGCCAGCAGCATGACTAGCGGGGGGCCCCACCAAGAGACCCAGTACTTC	CASSMTSGGPHQETQYF
TRBD1	TRBV9	TRBJ2-1	few	TGTGCCAGCAGCGACAAGGGGGCTTCTATAAACAATGAGCAGTTCTTC	CASSDKGASINNEQFF
TRBD1	TRBV6-6	TRBJ1-2	few	TGTGCCAGCAGTTGGCCGGGACAGTACTATGGCTACACCTTC	CASSWPGQYYGYTF
.	TRBV20-1	TRBJ1-2	.	TGCAGTGCCCCGCAGGGAGGCGGAGTCGCTTATGGCTACACCTTC	CSAPQGGGVAYGYTF
.	TRBV12-3/TRBV12-4	TRBJ1-1	.	TGTGCCAGCAGTTTAGAGTTAGGGGACACTGAAGCTTTCTTT	CASSLELGDTEAFF
.	TRBV24-1	TRBJ2-3	many	TGTGCCACCAGTGATTTGCACGAAAACACGGGTGATACGCAGTATTTT	CATSDLHENTGDTQYF
.	TRBV30	TRBJ2-5	many	TGTGCCTGGACCTTTACTAGACACCAAGAGACCCAGTACTTC	CAWTFTRHQETQYF
.	TRBV30	TRBJ1-2	many	TGTGCCTGGATGGGAGTGGCAAGAGCTAACTATGGCTACACCTTC	CAWMGVARANYGYTF
.	TRBV11-1	TRBJ2-7	.	TGTGCCAGCAGTTTAGCAGGCTTTGGGTTTTACGAGCAGTACTTC	CASSLAGFGFYEQYF
.	TRBV5-1	TRBJ1-3	few	TGCGCCAGCAGCTCTGGGGGAAATAGGATCTCTGGAAACACCATATATTTT	CASSSGGNRISGNTIYF
TRBD1	TRBV12-5	TRBJ1-6	.	TGTGCTAGTGGTTTGGGAACTGGGACAGGGGATTCACCCCTCCACTTT	CASGLGTGTGDSPLHF
TRBD2	TRBV4-1	TRBJ2-7	few	TGCGCCAGCAGTCCGTGGACTAGCGGGGGTGACGAGCAGTACTTC	CASSPWTSGGDEQYF
TRBD2	TRBV7-2	TRBJ2-5	.	TGTGCCAGCAGCTTAATGGCGGGGGGGAACCAAGAGACCCAGTACTTC	CASSLMAGGNQETQYF